This T cell receptor (beta chain) was sequenced in a study of cytomegalovirus exposure and HLA in healthy donors. Clones were read by immunoSEQ multiplex PCR, and TCRdb kept only the in-frame ones, dropping some. The sample has roughly 130,000 clones, roughly nine tenths seen once. Germline V gene sequence: CDR1 MNHNY, CDR2 SVGAGI (reference sequence). The CDR3 covers 15 residues. Trimming took 4 bases from V and 3 from J, leaving 15 bases between them. General study findings and limits: Cytomegalovirus status, reportedly, was diagnosed with high specificity and sensitivity by the classifier. CMV antigen specificity was confirmed in vitro for a few CMV-associated chains.

As for this clone: Its antigen is unknown.

Separate from the 666-subject first cohort was the roughly 120-subject validation cohort, to which the donors belonged. The sequenced sample was PBMCs. The receptor was isolated from a man aged 18 to 35 in good health and CMV-seronegative. The chain couples TRBV6-6 to TRBJ1-2; no clear D gene. The CDR3 DNA reads TGTGCCAGCAGTTCCCCCCATGGGAGGGACTATGGCTACACCTTC. It is translated as CASSSPHGRDYGYTF.